This TCR beta chain is drawn from a study of blood T cell repertoires in COVID-19. A single count supports this clone. Enrollees, roughly 18 to 89 years old, lived in some 24 US areas. Participants were placed into cohorts based on the clinical history they reported. The study counted Cohort 3 donors as recovered given two negative PCRs, clearance, or symptom resolution. Here immunoSEQ multiplex PCR was the method, and the copy in TCRdb shows in-frame clones only, minus some. Of about 200,000 clones in the sample, 80% to 90% were seen once. V gave up 5 bases and J gave up 3 bases; unmatched junction bases: 4. In germline, CDR1 is SGHVS, CDR2 FNYEAQ. The CDR3 length is 14 residues.

The receptor was isolated from a man aged 30 to 39 who had recovered from COVID-19. The sequencing sample was made of PBMCs or T cells enriched from blood (not recorded which). The chain employs TRBV7-6 and TRBJ1-5; TRBD1 aligns across 7 bases. CDR3 sequence (DNA): TGTGCCAGCAGCGTAGGGACAGTCAATCAGCCCCAGCATTTT. Amino acids: CASSVGTVNQPQHF.